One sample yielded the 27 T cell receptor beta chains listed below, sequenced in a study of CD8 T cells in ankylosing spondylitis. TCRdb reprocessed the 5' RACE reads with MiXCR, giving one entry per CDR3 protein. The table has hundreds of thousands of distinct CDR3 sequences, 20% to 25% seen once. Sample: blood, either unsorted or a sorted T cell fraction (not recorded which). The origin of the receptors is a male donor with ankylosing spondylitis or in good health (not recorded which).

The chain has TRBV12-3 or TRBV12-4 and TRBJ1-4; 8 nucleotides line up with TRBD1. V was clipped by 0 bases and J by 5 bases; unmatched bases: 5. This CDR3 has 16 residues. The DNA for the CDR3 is TGTGCCAGCAGTTTAGCCTGGGGACAGGACAATGAAAAACTGTTTTTT. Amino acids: CASSLAWGQDNEKLFF.

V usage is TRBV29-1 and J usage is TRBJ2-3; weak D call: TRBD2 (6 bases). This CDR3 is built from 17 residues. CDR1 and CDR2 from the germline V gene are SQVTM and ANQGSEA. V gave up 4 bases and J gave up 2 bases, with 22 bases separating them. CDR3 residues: CSVGRELGGAFTDTQYF. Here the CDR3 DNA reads TGCAGCGTTGGACGCGAATTAGGCGGGGCCTTCACAGATACGCAGTATTTT.

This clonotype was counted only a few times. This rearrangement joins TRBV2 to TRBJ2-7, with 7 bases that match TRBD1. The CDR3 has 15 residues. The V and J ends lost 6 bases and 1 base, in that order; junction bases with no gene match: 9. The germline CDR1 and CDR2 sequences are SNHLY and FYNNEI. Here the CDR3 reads CASSPYRDSSYEQYF. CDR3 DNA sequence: TGTGCCAGCAGCCCATACCGGGACAGTTCCTACGAGCAGTACTTC.

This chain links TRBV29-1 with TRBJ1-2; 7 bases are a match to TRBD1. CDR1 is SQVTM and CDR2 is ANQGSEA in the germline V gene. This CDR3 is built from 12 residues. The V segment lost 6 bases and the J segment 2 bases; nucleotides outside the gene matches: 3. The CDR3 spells CSVLTGNYGYTF. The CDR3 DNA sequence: TGCAGCGTGCTGACAGGGAACTATGGCTACACCTTC.

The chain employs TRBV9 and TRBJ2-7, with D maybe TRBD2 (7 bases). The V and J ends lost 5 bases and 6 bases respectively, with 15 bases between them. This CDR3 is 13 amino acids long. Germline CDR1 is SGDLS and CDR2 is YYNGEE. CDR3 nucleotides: TGTGCCAGCAGTGAAGGGGGGGTTTCCGAGCAGTACTTC. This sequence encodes CASSEGGVSEQYF.

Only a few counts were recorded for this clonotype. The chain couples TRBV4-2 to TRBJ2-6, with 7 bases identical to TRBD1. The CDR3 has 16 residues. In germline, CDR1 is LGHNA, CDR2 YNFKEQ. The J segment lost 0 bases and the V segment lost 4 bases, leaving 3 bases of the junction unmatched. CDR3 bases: TGTGCCAGCAGCCCCACAGGGGACTCTGGGGCCAACGTCCTGACTTTC. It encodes CASSPTGDSGANVLTF.

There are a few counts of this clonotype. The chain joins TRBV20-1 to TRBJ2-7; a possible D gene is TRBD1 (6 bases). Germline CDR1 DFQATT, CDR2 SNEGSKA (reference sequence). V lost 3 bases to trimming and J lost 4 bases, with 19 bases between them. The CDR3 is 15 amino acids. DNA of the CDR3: TGCAGTGCTAGGACCGGACAGTTACTCTTGTACGAGCAGTACTTC. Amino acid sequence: CSARTGQLLLYEQYF.

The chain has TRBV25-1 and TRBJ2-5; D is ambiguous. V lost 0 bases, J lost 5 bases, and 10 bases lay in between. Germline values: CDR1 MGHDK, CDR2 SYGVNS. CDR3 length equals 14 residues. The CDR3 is CASSEYLSPETQYF. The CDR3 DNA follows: TGTGCCAGCAGTGAATATCTATCCCCCGAGACCCAGTACTTC.

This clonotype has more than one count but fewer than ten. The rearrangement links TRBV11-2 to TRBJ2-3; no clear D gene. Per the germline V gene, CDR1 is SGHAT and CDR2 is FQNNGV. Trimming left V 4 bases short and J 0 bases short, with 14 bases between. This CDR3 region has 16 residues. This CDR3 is CASSYLRQSSTDTQYF. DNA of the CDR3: TGTGCCAGCAGCTACCTCAGGCAGTCGAGCACAGATACGCAGTATTTT.

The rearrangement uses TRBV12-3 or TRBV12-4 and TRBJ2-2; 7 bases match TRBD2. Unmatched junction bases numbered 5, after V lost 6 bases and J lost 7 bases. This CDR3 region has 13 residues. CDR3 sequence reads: CASSEGLFGELFF. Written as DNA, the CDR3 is TGTGCCAGCAGCGAGGGACTATTCGGGGAGCTGTTTTTT.

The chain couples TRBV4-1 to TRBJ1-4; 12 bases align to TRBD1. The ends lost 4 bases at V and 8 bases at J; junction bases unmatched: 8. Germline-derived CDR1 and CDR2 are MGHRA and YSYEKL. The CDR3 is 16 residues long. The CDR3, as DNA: TGCGCCAGCAGCCGGGGATACGGGACAGGGGGCGAAAAACTGTTTTTT. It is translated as CASSRGYGTGGEKLFF.

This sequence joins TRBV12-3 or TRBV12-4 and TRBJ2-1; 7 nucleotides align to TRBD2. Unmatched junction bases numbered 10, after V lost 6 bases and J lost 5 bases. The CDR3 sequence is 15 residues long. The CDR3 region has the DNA TGTGCCAGCAGCCCCCCGGGGGGTTCCCACAATGAGCAGTTCTTC. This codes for CASSPPGGSHNEQFF.

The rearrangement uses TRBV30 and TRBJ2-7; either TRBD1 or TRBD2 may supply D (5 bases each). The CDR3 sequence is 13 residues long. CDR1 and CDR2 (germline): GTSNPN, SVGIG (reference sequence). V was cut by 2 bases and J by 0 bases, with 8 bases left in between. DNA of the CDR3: TGTGCCTGGAGTACGGGGCTCTCCTACGAGCAGTACTTC. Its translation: CAWSTGLSYEQYF.

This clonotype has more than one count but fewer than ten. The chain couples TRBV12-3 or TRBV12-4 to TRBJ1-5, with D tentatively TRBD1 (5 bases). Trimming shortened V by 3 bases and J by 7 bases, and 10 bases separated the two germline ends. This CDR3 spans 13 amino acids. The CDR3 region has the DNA TGTGCCAGCAGTTTGGTTCGGGGGCAGCCCCAGCATTTT. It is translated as CASSLVRGQPQHF.

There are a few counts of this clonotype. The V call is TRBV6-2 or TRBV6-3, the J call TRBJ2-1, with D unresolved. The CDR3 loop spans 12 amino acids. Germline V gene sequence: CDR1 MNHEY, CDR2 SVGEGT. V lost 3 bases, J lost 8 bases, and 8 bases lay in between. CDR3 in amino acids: CASSYRPYEQFF. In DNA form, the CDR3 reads TGTGCCAGCAGTTATCGTCCCTATGAGCAGTTCTTC.

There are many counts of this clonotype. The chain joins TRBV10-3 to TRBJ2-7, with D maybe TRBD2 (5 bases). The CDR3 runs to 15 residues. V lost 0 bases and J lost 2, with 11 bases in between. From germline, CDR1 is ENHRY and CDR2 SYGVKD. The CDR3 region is CAISESERTPYEQYF. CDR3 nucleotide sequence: TGTGCCATCAGTGAGTCTGAGCGGACCCCCTACGAGCAGTACTTC.

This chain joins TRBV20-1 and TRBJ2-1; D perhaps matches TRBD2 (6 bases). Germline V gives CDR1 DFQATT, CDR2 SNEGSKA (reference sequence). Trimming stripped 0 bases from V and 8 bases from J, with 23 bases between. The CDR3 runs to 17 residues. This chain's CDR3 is CSARDLGSPRLIDEQFF. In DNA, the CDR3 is TGCAGTGCTAGAGATCTCGGGAGTCCGCGCCTTATCGATGAGCAGTTCTTC.

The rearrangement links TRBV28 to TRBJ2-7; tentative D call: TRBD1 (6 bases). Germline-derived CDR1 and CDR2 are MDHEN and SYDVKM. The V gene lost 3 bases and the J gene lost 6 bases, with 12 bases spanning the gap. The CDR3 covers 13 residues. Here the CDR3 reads CASSFERGSEQYF. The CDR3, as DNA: TGTGCCAGCAGTTTCGAGAGGGGGAGCGAGCAGTACTTC.

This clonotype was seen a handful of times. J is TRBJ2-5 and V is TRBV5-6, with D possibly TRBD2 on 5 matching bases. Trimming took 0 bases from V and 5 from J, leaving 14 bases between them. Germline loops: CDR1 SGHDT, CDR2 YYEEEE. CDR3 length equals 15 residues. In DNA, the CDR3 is TGTGCCAGCAGCTTGGAGGGAGCAGGCCTGGAGACCCAGTACTTC. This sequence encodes CASSLEGAGLETQYF.

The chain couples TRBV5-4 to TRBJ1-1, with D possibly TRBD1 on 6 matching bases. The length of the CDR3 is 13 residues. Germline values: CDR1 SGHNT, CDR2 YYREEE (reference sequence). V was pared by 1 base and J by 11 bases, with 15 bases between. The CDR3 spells CASSLRQGLRAFF. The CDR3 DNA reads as TGTGCCAGCAGCTTGCGTCAGGGGTTGCGGGCTTTCTTT.

Here the CDR3 reads CASSESRNPTSGGAGEQFF. DNA for the CDR3: TGCGCCAGCAGTGAGTCCCGAAACCCCACTAGCGGGGGGGCTGGTGAGCAGTTCTTC. The chain is built from TRBV10-2 and TRBJ2-1; 13 positions agree with TRBD2. The CDR3 has 19 residues. CDR1 is WSHSY and CDR2 is SAAADI in the germline V gene. With 0 bases clipped from V and 9 bases from J, the junction kept 14 bases outside the gene matches.

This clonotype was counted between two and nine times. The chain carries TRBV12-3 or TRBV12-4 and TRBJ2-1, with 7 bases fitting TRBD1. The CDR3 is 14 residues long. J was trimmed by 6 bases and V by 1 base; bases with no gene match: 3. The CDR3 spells CASSLGAGGNEQFF. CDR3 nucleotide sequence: TGTGCCAGCAGTTTAGGGGCAGGGGGCAATGAGCAGTTCTTC.

CDR3 nucleotide sequence: TGCGCCAGCAGCATCCCGACTAGCGGGGGGGCCAGGAATGAGCAGTTCTTC. This sequence encodes CASSIPTSGGARNEQFF. V usage is TRBV5-1 and J usage is TRBJ2-1, with 14 bases matching TRBD2. V lost 4 bases to trimming and J lost 7 bases; unmatched junction nucleotides: 10. CDR1 is SGHRS and CDR2 is YFSETQ in the germline V gene. The CDR3 runs to 17 residues.

DNA for the CDR3: TGCAGTGCCAATCGGGGCGGGGGGTCCTACGAGCAGTACTTC. It is translated as CSANRGGGSYEQYF. J is TRBJ2-7 and V is TRBV20-1, with TRBD2 matching over 8 bases. The ends lost 6 bases at V and 1 base at J; junction bases unmatched: 8. The CDR3 consists of 14 residues. Germline CDR1 and CDR2: DFQATT and SNEGSKA (reference sequence).

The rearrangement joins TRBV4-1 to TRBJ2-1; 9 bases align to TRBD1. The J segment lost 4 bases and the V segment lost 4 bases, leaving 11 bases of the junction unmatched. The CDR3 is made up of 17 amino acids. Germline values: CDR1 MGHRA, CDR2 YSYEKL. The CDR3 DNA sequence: TGCGCCAGCAGCCCCCGGCCTGGACAGGGGACATACAATGAGCAGTTCTTC. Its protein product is CASSPRPGQGTYNEQFF.

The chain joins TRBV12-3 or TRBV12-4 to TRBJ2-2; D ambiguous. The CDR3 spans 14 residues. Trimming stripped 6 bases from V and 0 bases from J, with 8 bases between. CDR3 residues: CASSQYTNTGELFF. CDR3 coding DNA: TGTGCCAGCAGCCAATACACGAACACCGGGGAGCTGTTTTTT.

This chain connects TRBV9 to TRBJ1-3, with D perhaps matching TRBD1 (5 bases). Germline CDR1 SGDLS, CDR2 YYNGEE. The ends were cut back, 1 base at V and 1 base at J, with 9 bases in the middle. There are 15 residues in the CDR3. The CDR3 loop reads CASSVRGGSGNTIYF. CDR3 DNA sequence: TGTGCCAGCAGCGTACGCGGGGGTTCTGGAAACACCATATATTTT.